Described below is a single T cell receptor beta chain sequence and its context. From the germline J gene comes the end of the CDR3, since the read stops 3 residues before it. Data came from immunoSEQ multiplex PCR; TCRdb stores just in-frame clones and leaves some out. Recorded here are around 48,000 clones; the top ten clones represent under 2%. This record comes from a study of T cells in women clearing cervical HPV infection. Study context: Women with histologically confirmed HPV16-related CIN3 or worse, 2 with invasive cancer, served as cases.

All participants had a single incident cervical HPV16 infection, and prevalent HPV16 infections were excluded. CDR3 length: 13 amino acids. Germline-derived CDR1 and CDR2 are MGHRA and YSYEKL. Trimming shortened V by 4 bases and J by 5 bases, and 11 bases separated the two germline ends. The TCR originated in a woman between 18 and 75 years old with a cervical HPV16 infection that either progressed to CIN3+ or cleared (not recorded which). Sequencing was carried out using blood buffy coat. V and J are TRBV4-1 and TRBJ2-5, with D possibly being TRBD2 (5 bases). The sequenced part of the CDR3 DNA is TGCGCCAGCAGCCTCGGGGTTTGGGAGACC. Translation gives CASSLGVWET. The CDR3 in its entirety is CASSLGVWETQYF.